The entry that follows covers one T cell receptor beta chain sequence. Its antigen is undetermined. This entry is derived from a study of cytomegalovirus exposure and HLA in healthy donors. Study observations and caveats: Equally common other TCR beta chains were less clonally expanded than HLA-associated ones, a later analysis found.

The PCR used 60 Vbeta and 13 Jbeta primers. Only in-frame clones appear in the TCRdb table, and some are missing; sequencing was by immunoSEQ multiplex PCR. The sample contains 100,000 or so clones, more than 65% of which appear only once. Germline CDR1 SGHVS, CDR2 FNYEAQ. The CDR3 totals 16 residues. Trimming shortened V by 6 bases and J by 0 bases, and 18 bases separated the two germline ends. Material for sequencing was PBMCs. The J gene is TRBJ2-7, the V gene TRBV7-6, with a weak D call TRBD2 (7 bases). The sequence derives from a man in his forties or fifties in good health and CMV-seropositive. The CDR3 DNA reads TGTGCCAGCAGGCCGAGAAAGGGGGGGCTCTCCTACGAGCAGTACTTC. This sequence encodes CASRPRKGGLSYEQYF.